This T cell receptor (beta chain) was identified in a study of cytomegalovirus exposure and HLA in healthy donors. In the case of this clone: The antigen remains unidentified.

Study results and limitations: In a later analysis, CMV-associated beta chains were mostly HLA-associated, it appeared. Immune exposure data for these donors was limited to CMV serostatus. Cytomegalovirus-associated TCR beta chains were listed, numbering under 200.

PCR was performed using 60 Vbeta and 13 Jbeta primers. Sequencing used immunoSEQ multiplex PCR; TCRdb keeps in-frame clones, though not all of them. Seen here are roughly 150,000 clones, over 75% observed once, and the top ten hold less than 5%. Trimming took 10 bases from V and 4 from J; bases not matched to a gene: 13. The CDR3 contains 14 residues. Germline CDR1 MNHEY, CDR2 SVGAGI. Material for sequencing was PBMCs. The TCR sequence derives from a man aged 25 to 40 in good health. V and J are TRBV6-5 and TRBJ2-7; 7 bases match TRBD1. CDR3 region: CATVRPGQHYEQYF. Written as DNA, the CDR3 is TGTGCCACGGTTCGACCGGGACAGCATTACGAGCAGTACTTC.